One sample yielded the 27 T cell receptor beta chains listed below, sequenced in a study of graft-versus-host responses after intestinal transplantation. Some clones are missing from TCRdb's copy, which holds only in-frame ones; the method was immunoSEQ multiplex PCR. Among 7,500 to 10,000 clones listed, about 94% were seen once. The source material was PBMCs, sampled 8 days after intestinal transplant. The receptor set was obtained from a human patient who received an intestinal transplant, so some T cells may come from the graft donor.

This chain connects TRBV10-3 to TRBJ2-7; D is uncertain. Per the germline V gene, CDR1 is ENHRY and CDR2 is SYGVKD. The CDR3 has 13 amino acids. The V end lost 1 base, the J end lost 0 bases, and 4 bases lay between the germline ends. The CDR3 DNA is TGTGCCATCAGTGAGTATAACTCCTACGAGCAGTACTTC. Protein: CAISEYNSYEQYF.

The V and J genes are TRBV19 and TRBJ1-6, with D perhaps TRBD1 (6 bases). Germline CDR1 is LNHDA and CDR2 is SQIVND (reference sequence). CDR3 length equals 15 residues. V was cut by 3 bases and J by 9 bases, with 15 bases left in between. Written as DNA, the CDR3 is TGTGCCAGTAGTATTTCAGGGGATATCAGTTCACCCCTCCACTTT. Its translation: CASSISGDISSPLHF. Variable domain in full (rest from reference TRBV19 and TRBJ1-6): DGGITQSPKYLFRKEGQNVTLSCEQNLNHDAMYWYRQDPGQGLRLIYYSQIVNDFQKGDIAEGYSVSREKKESFPLTVTSAQKNPTAFYLCASSISGDISSPLHFGNGTRLTVT.

The V call is TRBV28, the J call TRBJ2-7; the D call may be TRBD1 or TRBD2 (5 bases each). Germline CDR1 reads MDHEN; CDR2 reads SYDVKM. Between the trimmed V and J ends, which lost 1 base and 0 bases, there was a span of 13 bases. CDR3 size: 16 residues. The DNA of the CDR3 is TGTGCCAGCAGTTTATCGTGGGGACCGAGCTCCTACGAGCAGTACTTC. The encoded protein is CASSLSWGPSSYEQYF.

This chain connects TRBV7-9 to TRBJ2-3; D is uncertain. V was cut by 3 bases and J by 4 bases, with 17 bases left in between. CDR1 and CDR2 from the germline V gene are SEHNR and FQNEAQ (reference sequence). The CDR3 has 16 residues. The CDR3 is CASSFVGRAHPDTQYF. CDR3 in DNA: TGTGCCAGCAGCTTCGTGGGCAGAGCCCACCCAGATACGCAGTATTTT. Full variable domain (rest looked up from reference TRBV7-9 and TRBJ2-3): DTGVSQNPRHKITKRGQNVTFRCDPISEHNRLYWYRQTLGQGPEFLTYFQNEAQLEKSRLLSDRFSAERPKGSFSTLEIQRTEQGDSAMYLCASSFVGRAHPDTQYFGPGTRLTVL.

The CDR3 reads CATRAGTNEKLFF. DNA of the CDR3: TGTGCCACCCGAGCCGGCACTAATGAAAAACTGTTTTTT. V and J are TRBV6-6 and TRBJ1-4; no reliable D call. Deletions cut 10 bases from V and 2 bases from J, with 11 bases between. The length of the CDR3 is 13 residues. The V gene's germline CDR1 is MNHNY and CDR2 SVGAGI (reference sequence).

This clone showed up just once. CDR3 in amino acids: CASSDRGTGELFF. CDR3 coding DNA: TGTGCCAGCAGTGACAGGGGGACCGGGGAGCTGTTTTTT. The chain is built from TRBV7-9 and TRBJ2-2; 9 nucleotides line up with TRBD1. The CDR3 sequence is 13 residues long. V shed 6 bases, J shed 5 bases, and the junction held 1 base outside the gene matches. Germline V gives CDR1 SEHNR, CDR2 FQNEAQ (reference sequence).

The DNA for the CDR3 is TGCGCCAGTAAAGACAGGGGGGGACCAGATACGCAGTATTTT. It translates to CASKDRGGPDTQYF. The genes are TRBV5-1 and TRBJ2-3; 9 positions match TRBD1. The CDR3 has 14 residues. Trimming removed 8 bases from V and 4 bases from J; junction bases left unmatched: 8. CDR1 SGHRS and CDR2 YFSETQ come from the germline V gene.

This clone has just one count. V usage is TRBV6-1 and J usage is TRBJ1-5, with unresolved D. V lost 5 bases and J 1 base, leaving 9 bases between the germline ends. This CDR3 region has 14 residues. From germline, CDR1 is MNHNS and CDR2 SASEGT. In DNA, the CDR3 is TGTGCCAGCAGTTCGGGAGAGAGCAATCAGCCCCAGCATTTT. Protein: CASSSGESNQPQHF.

V gene TRBV4-2 combines with J gene TRBJ2-5, with D tentatively TRBD1 or TRBD2 (5 bases each). The CDR3 sequence is 15 residues long. Between the trimmed V and J ends, which lost 0 bases and 1 base, there was a span of 9 bases. Germline CDR1 and CDR2: LGHNA and YNFKEQ. Written as DNA, the CDR3 is TGTGCCAGCAGCCAAGATCCAGGGAGCCAAGAGACCCAGTACTTC. This gives the protein CASSQDPGSQETQYF.

This clone was counted once. The rearrangement links TRBV23-1 to TRBJ1-6; D possibly corresponds to TRBD1 (5 bases). TRBV23-1 is recorded as an ORF, its role being uncertain. The CDR3 has 14 amino acids. V lost 4 bases to trimming and J lost 7 bases, with 11 bases between them. Here the CDR3 reads CASSRGGKNSPLHF. The CDR3, as DNA: TGCGCCAGCAGTCGTGGGGGGAAGAATTCACCCCTCCACTTT.

The V and J genes are TRBV11-2 and TRBJ1-4; 7 bases fit TRBD1. The CDR3 extends over 15 amino acids. V was pared by 3 bases and J by 6 bases, with 7 bases of the junction left unmatched. The germline CDR1 and CDR2 sequences are SGHAT and FQNNGV. CDR3 nucleotide sequence: TGTGCCAGCAGCTTGACCGGGACAGTGGATGAAAAACTGTTTTTT. This sequence encodes CASSLTGTVDEKLFF.

This rearrangement joins TRBV28 to TRBJ2-4, with 10 bases fitting TRBD2. The trim removed 7 bases at V and 6 bases at J, leaving 3 bases unmatched. The CDR3 has 13 residues. CDR1 is MDHEN and CDR2 is SYDVKM in the germline V gene. The CDR3 here is CASTTSGINIQYF. DNA of the CDR3: TGTGCCAGCACCACTAGCGGGATAAACATTCAGTACTTC.

The V call is TRBV6-1, the J call TRBJ1-3; D ambiguous. Germline values: CDR1 MNHNS, CDR2 SASEGT. V shed 5 bases and J shed 4 bases, with 12 bases lying between them. This CDR3 has 14 amino acids. The CDR3 loop reads CASSTRHTGNTIYF. The DNA for the CDR3 is TGTGCCAGCAGTACCCGACATACGGGAAACACCATATATTTT.

J is TRBJ2-5 and V is TRBV4-1; TRBD1 aligns across 8 bases. CDR3 length: 15 residues. The germline CDR1 and CDR2 sequences are MGHRA and YSYEKL. Unmatched junction bases numbered 7, after V lost 3 bases and J lost 4 bases. Here the CDR3 reads CASSQTGARRETQYF. CDR3 sequence (DNA): TGCGCCAGCAGCCAGACAGGGGCCCGCCGAGAGACCCAGTACTTC.

The chain has TRBV9 and TRBJ2-1; D is unresolved. CDR3 length equals 15 residues. The germline V gene encodes CDR1 SGDLS and CDR2 YYNGEE. The ends were cut back, 1 base at V and 3 bases at J, with 11 bases in the middle. The CDR3 protein is CASSVFADRYNEQFF. The CDR3 nucleotides read TGTGCCAGCAGCGTATTCGCAGACCGCTACAATGAGCAGTTCTTC.

The V and J genes are TRBV7-8 and TRBJ2-7, with D perhaps TRBD1 (5 bases). CDR3 length: 13 residues. Trimming left V 1 base short and J 7 bases short, with 11 bases between. The germline V gene has CDR1 SGHVS and CDR2 FQNEAQ. The CDR3 sequence: CASSLGVRVEQYF. The CDR3 nucleotides read TGTGCCAGCAGCTTAGGTGTCAGGGTTGAGCAGTACTTC.

The rearrangement joins TRBV27 to TRBJ2-5; 9 nucleotides match TRBD1. The J call may be faulty, since TRBJ2-7 better matches the DNA end. The CDR3 loop spans 14 amino acids. From germline, CDR1 is MNHEY and CDR2 SMNVEV (reference sequence). The CDR3 nucleotides are TGTGCCAGCAGTTCCGGGACAGGGCCCCACGAGCAGTACTTC. Residues: CASSSGTGPHEQYF.

This clone was detected once. The DNA for the CDR3 is TGTGCCAGCAGTTTTCGGGGGAGCGCGAGTGAAGCTTTCTTT. Amino acid sequence: CASSFRGSASEAFF. The V and J genes are TRBV28 and TRBJ1-1; tentative D call: TRBD1 (5 bases). Germline V CDR1 and CDR2: MDHEN, SYDVKM. V lost 3 bases, J lost 7 bases, and 15 bases lay in between. This CDR3 contains 14 residues. Full variable domain (outside the CDR3, taken from reference TRBV28 and TRBJ1-1): DVKVTQSSRYLVKRTGEKVFLECVQDMDHENMFWYRQDPGLGLRLIYFSYDVKMKEKGDIPEGYSVSREKKERFSLILESASTNQTSMYLCASSFRGSASEAFFGQGTRLTVV.

This chain uses TRBV5-5 with TRBJ2-7, with a weak D call TRBD2 (5 bases). CDR1 and CDR2 from the germline V gene are SGHKS and YYEKEE (reference sequence). The CDR3 consists of 14 residues. Trimming pared 1 base from V and 2 bases from J, leaving 10 bases between. The CDR3 spells CASSLRGSTYEQYF. In DNA form, the CDR3 reads TGTGCCAGCAGCTTGCGGGGTTCAACCTACGAGCAGTACTTC.

This clone was detected once. The chain carries TRBV7-8 and TRBJ1-4, with D possibly TRBD1 on 5 matching bases. The CDR3 covers 15 residues. Germline loops: CDR1 SGHVS, CDR2 FQNEAQ. Trimming took off 5 bases at V and 8 bases at J, with 18 bases between the two ends. The CDR3 sequence is CASSPQGGIDEKLFF. In DNA form, the CDR3 reads TGTGCCAGCAGCCCCCAGGGAGGGATCGACGAAAAACTGTTTTTT.

The chain combines TRBV28 with TRBJ2-3, with D possibly TRBD1 on 6 matching bases. The ends were cut back, 2 bases at V and 1 base at J, with 7 bases in the middle. This CDR3 contains 14 residues. Looked up from germline, CDR1 is MDHEN and CDR2 is SYDVKM. CDR3 nucleotide sequence: TGTGCCAGCAGTTTAGGACAGCGCACAGATACGCAGTATTTT. Protein sequence: CASSLGQRTDTQYF.

The chain uses TRBV6-5 and TRBJ1-3, with unresolved D. This CDR3 spans 14 amino acids. The germline CDR1 and CDR2 sequences are MNHEY and SVGAGI. Trimming cost V 6 bases and J 0 bases, with 9 bases left between them. CDR3 nucleotide sequence: TGTGCCAGCAGGCCAGGCCTCTCTGGAAACACCATATATTTT. It encodes CASRPGLSGNTIYF.

V is TRBV7-9 and J is TRBJ2-7, with TRBD2 as a possible D gene (5 bases). Germline V lookup: CDR1 SEHNR, CDR2 FQNEAQ (reference sequence). The CDR3 consists of 13 residues. The V and J ends lost 2 bases and 2 bases respectively, with 7 bases between them. The DNA of the CDR3 is TGTGCCAGCAGCTTACCCGGGACCTACGAGCAGTACTTC. Translating gives CASSLPGTYEQYF.

The chain links TRBV27 to TRBJ1-4; TRBD1 agrees at 7 bases. V lost 9 bases to trimming and J lost 0 bases; unmatched junction nucleotides: 13. CDR1 is MNHEY, CDR2 SMNVEV, per germline (reference sequence). CDR3 size: 17 residues. Here the CDR3 reads CASRLIRGSTTNEKLFF. CDR3 nucleotide sequence: TGTGCCAGTAGATTAATCAGGGGGTCCACAACTAATGAAAAACTGTTTTTT.

The chain carries TRBV25-1 and TRBJ1-2; no clear D. V was shortened by 3 bases and J by 8 bases, with 16 bases between the two germline ends. CDR1 is MGHDK and CDR2 is SYGVNS in the germline V gene. This CDR3 is built from 14 residues. Here the CDR3 DNA reads TGTGCCAGCAGTGAGCAGAGCTCGTACGGCGGCTACACCTTC. This encodes CASSEQSSYGGYTF.

The gene calls are TRBV6-6 and TRBJ1-2; D gene unclear. Germline CDR1 reads MNHNY; CDR2 reads SVGAGI (reference sequence). The CDR3 loop spans 14 amino acids. V shed 2 bases and J shed 4 bases, with 11 bases lying between them. CDR3: CASSYSGQLYGYTF. Here the CDR3 DNA reads TGTGCCAGCAGTTACAGTGGGCAGCTCTATGGCTACACCTTC.

This chain uses TRBV6-1 with TRBJ1-2, with D hard to call. Trimming removed 6 bases at V and 5 bases at J, with 4 bases between. Germline CDR1 is MNHNS and CDR2 is SASEGT. The CDR3 is 10 amino acids. This chain's CDR3 is CASSLYGYTF. The CDR3 nucleotides read TGTGCCAGCAGCTTATATGGCTACACCTTC.